This entry concerns a single TCR beta chain. Its antigen is currently unknown. This specimen comes from a study of cytomegalovirus exposure and HLA in healthy donors. Study observations and caveats: Later analysis identified a missense DCLRE1C variant that was linked to TCR beta V- and J-gene trimming.

A multiplex PCR was run with 60 Vbeta primers and 13 Jbeta primers. Measured with immunoSEQ multiplex PCR; TCRdb has only the in-frame clones, and not every one. The repertoire consists of some 150,000 clones, with 70% to 80% occurring once and the leading ten covering about 2%. The V segment lost 0 bases and the J segment 6 bases; nucleotides outside the gene matches: 12. Germline CDR1 is SGHTA and CDR2 is FQGTGA. The CDR3 is 18 residues long. Sequenced input: PBMCs. The rearrangement uses TRBV7-3 and TRBJ2-3, with TRBD1 matching over 10 bases. This sequence was found in a female donor in good health and CMV-seropositive. The CDR3 DNA follows: TGTGCCAGCAGCTTAACGGCAGGTACCGGGACAGGGGTGGATACGCAGTATTTT. This sequence encodes CASSLTAGTGTGVDTQYF.